These 32 T cell receptor beta chains originate from one sample sequenced in a study of tumor-infiltrating lymphocytes in oesophageal squamous cell carcinoma. TCRdb re-derived calls from the PCR reads in MiXCR, one entry per CDR3 protein. The table shows about 15,000 distinct CDR3 sequences, with 45% to 55% occurring only once. The sequenced sample consisted of blood. The source is a male donor with esophageal squamous cell carcinoma.

Only a few counts were recorded for this clonotype. The chain links TRBV19 to TRBJ1-1; no definite D call. Trimming stripped 3 bases from V and 1 base from J, with 9 bases between. This CDR3 has 14 amino acids. The germline gives CDR1 LNHDA, CDR2 SQIVND (reference sequence). CDR3 region: CASSMGSSNTEAFF. CDR3 in DNA: TGTGCCAGTAGTATGGGCAGCTCGAACACTGAAGCTTTCTTT.

Worth noting for this clonotype: One end of the junction fails to match germline, which may point to a read error. The gene calls are TRBV5-6 and TRBJ1-6; a weak D match, TRBD1 (6 bases). The CDR3 is 15 residues long. Germline V gene data show CDR1 as SGHDT and CDR2 as YYEEEE. The CDR3 here is CASSPGQLLYNEQYF. The CDR3, as DNA: TGTGCCAGCAGCCCAGGACAGCTCCTATACAATGAGCAGTACTTT.

As to this clonotype: The germline gene is not matched at one end of the junction; a read error may be the cause. The chain is built from TRBV7-8 and TRBJ1-6, with D unresolved. The CDR3 contains 16 residues. Germline CDR1 and CDR2: SGHVS and FQNEAQ. CDR3 loop: CASSLGSSGSSYEQFF. In nucleotides, the CDR3 is TGCGCCAGCAGCTTAGGTTCTAGCGGGAGCTCCTACGAGCAGTTCTTT.

As regards this clonotype: A junction end diverges from the germline sequence, so it may reflect a read error. The chain combines TRBV7-9 with TRBJ2-5, with a possible D match to TRBD1 (6 bases). Germline assignment: CDR1 SEHNR and CDR2 FQNEAQ (reference sequence). The CDR3 extends over 10 amino acids. Here the CDR3 reads CASSFQGQVF. The DNA for the CDR3 is TGTGCCAGCAGCTTCCAGGGACAAGTCTTC. Full variable domain (missing parts from reference TRBV7-9 and TRBJ2-5): DTGVSQNPRHKITKRGQNVTFRCDPISEHNRLYWYRQTLGQGPEFLTYFQNEAQLEKSRLLSDRFSAERPKGSFSTLEIQRTEQGDSAMYLCASSFQGQVFGPGTRLLVL.

The gene calls are TRBV7-3 and TRBJ2-5; D possibly corresponds to TRBD1 (5 bases). The J call may be faulty, since TRBJ2-1 better matches the DNA end. Germline values: CDR1 SGHTA, CDR2 FQGTGA. The CDR3 consists of 13 residues. The CDR3 coding sequence is TGTGCCAGCAGCGTCGACAGAGAACGTGAGCAGTTCTTC. Its translation is CASSVDREREQFF.

Ten or more counts support this clonotype. V is TRBV28 and J is TRBJ2-7, with TRBD2 matching over 14 bases. The CDR3 totals 17 residues. Germline lookup yields CDR1 MDHEN and CDR2 SYDVKM. Trimming cost V 2 bases and J 4 bases; bases outside gene matches: 7. CDR3 residues: CASSLRGGLAGVYEQYF. The CDR3 DNA reads as TGTGCCAGCAGTTTACGTGGGGGACTAGCGGGAGTTTACGAGCAGTACTTC.

The rearrangement uses TRBV6-1 and TRBJ2-3; D unresolved. This CDR3 comprises 13 residues. Trimming removed 8 bases from V and 0 bases from J, with 9 bases in between. CDR1 and CDR2 (germline): MNHNS, SASEGT. The CDR3 nucleotides are TGTGCCAGCGGAGCGCCGAGCACAGATACGCAGTATTTT. Its translation: CASGAPSTDTQYF.

This clonotype appeared a few times. This sequence may be a read error, since a much larger clone differs from it by one base. The DNA of the CDR3 is TGTGCCAGCAGTTCTCCCCTTTACGAGCAGTTCTTC. Encoded protein: CASSSPLYEQFF. The chain employs TRBV28 and TRBJ2-1; D gene uncertain. Germline assignment: CDR1 MDHEN and CDR2 SYDVKM. This CDR3 contains 12 residues. V dropped 4 bases and J dropped 10 bases, with 11 bases sitting between them.

The chain employs TRBV6-1 and TRBJ2-7; 9 bases match TRBD1. The DNA end is a closer match to TRBJ1-2, so the J assignment may be wrong. The CDR3 runs 13 residues. In germline, CDR1 is MNHNS, CDR2 SASEGT. The CDR3 bases are TGTGCCAGCAGTTCCGACAGGGGGAGACGCTACACCTTC. Amino acid sequence: CASSSDRGRRYTF.

This clonotype was recorded a few times. The chain has TRBV4-1 and TRBJ2-7; 7 bases fit TRBD2. Germline loops: CDR1 MGHRA, CDR2 YSYEKL. The CDR3 consists of 17 residues. J was trimmed by 2 bases and V by 4 bases; bases with no gene match: 14. CDR3 residues: CASSLRLGSGAAYEQYF. The DNA of the CDR3 is TGCGCCAGCAGCCTCCGTCTTGGGAGCGGGGCCGCCTACGAGCAGTACTTC.

This clonotype was detected only a few times. Germline is not matched at one junction end, which may reflect a read error. The V call is TRBV4-1, the J call TRBJ1-1; D perhaps matches TRBD1 (5 bases). The CDR3 contains 14 residues. Germline V CDR1 and CDR2: MGHRA, YSYEKL. CDR3 loop: CASSQEGGRGEQYF. For the CDR3, the DNA is TGCGCCAGCAGCCAAGAGGGGGGTCGGGGGGAGCAGTACTTT.

This clonotype was seen at least ten times. The chain is built from TRBV6-6 and TRBJ1-2; D possibly corresponds to TRBD1 (5 bases). Looked up from germline, CDR1 is MNHNY and CDR2 is SVGAGI (reference sequence). Trimming pared 2 bases from V and 4 bases from J, leaving 14 bases between. CDR3 size: 15 residues. In DNA form, the CDR3 reads TGTGCCAGCAGTTACCCTGGGACGAATACCTATGGCTACACCTTC. As protein: CASSYPGTNTYGYTF.

This clonotype has a handful of counts. The rearrangement links TRBV7-2 to TRBJ2-4, with TRBD1 matching over 10 bases. The DNA matches TRBJ2-5 better at its end, which makes the J call doubtful. Germline CDR1 is SGHTA and CDR2 is FQGNSA. The CDR3 spans 15 residues. The CDR3 loop is CASSGGTGVRGTQYF. In DNA form, the CDR3 reads TGTGCCAGCAGCGGAGGGACAGGGGTTCGGGGGACCCAGTACTTC.

This clonotype came up once. The chain carries TRBV7-6 and TRBJ1-6, with D hard to call. Deletions cut 5 bases from V and 7 bases from J, with 9 bases between. Germline V lookup: CDR1 SGHVS, CDR2 FNYEAQ. There are 13 residues in the CDR3. This chain's CDR3 is CASSTEGNSPLHF. The CDR3 DNA sequence: TGTGCCAGCAGCACCGAGGGAAATTCACCCCTCCACTTT.

The chain is built from TRBV7-2 and TRBJ1-3, with D uncertain. This CDR3 is built from 16 residues. The V gene's germline CDR1 is SGHTA and CDR2 FQGNSA. Trimming took 1 base from V and 4 from J, leaving 14 bases between them. In DNA form, the CDR3 reads TGTGCCAGCAGCTTAGATAGGCTCCTGAGGGGAAACACCATATATTTT. Protein product: CASSLDRLLRGNTIYF.

This chain links TRBV28 with TRBJ2-3; D not resolved. V was clipped by 1 base and J by 1 base, with 9 bases between them. The germline V gene has CDR1 MDHEN and CDR2 SYDVKM. The CDR3 is 15 residues long. The CDR3 reads CASSLSQARTDTQYF. The CDR3 DNA follows: TGTGCCAGCAGTTTATCCCAGGCCCGCACAGATACGCAGTATTTT.

This rearrangement joins TRBV5-5 to TRBJ2-3; D is unresolved. Germline CDR1 SGHKS, CDR2 YYEKEE (reference sequence). Trimming pared 1 base from V and 1 base from J, leaving 10 bases between. The CDR3 covers 15 residues. CDR3: CASSLSVGRTDTQYF. As DNA, the CDR3 is TGTGCCAGCAGCTTGTCGGTAGGACGCACAGATACGCAGTATTTT.

This clonotype is deemed medium-sized (0.01 to 0.1%). The chain carries TRBV12-3 or TRBV12-4 and TRBJ2-6; D gene ambiguous. V was clipped by 1 base and J by 2 bases, with 6 bases between them. This CDR3 has 15 residues. This CDR3 reads CASSLETTGANVLTF. CDR3 nucleotide sequence: TGTGCCAGCAGTTTAGAAACAACTGGGGCCAACGTCCTGACTTTC.

The chain has TRBV7-2 and TRBJ1-2; D is undetermined. This CDR3 comprises 15 residues. V was trimmed by 5 bases and J by 8 bases, leaving 21 bases between them. The germline V gene encodes CDR1 SGHTA and CDR2 FQGNSA. CDR3 DNA sequence: TGTGCCAGCAGCGACGAAGGACGGTTTGTAAGAGGCTACACCTTC. Protein sequence: CASSDEGRFVRGYTF. Based on the CDR3 plus reference TRBV7-2 and TRBJ1-2, the full variable domain is GAGVSQSPSNKVTEKGKDVELRCDPISGHTALYWYRQSLGQGLEFLIYFQGNSAPDKSGLPSDRFSAERTGGSVSTLTIQRTQQEDSAVYLCASSDEGRFVRGYTFGSGTRLTVV.

The CDR3 nucleotides are TGTGCCAGCAGTTATGTGACTAGCGGGAGAAATGAGCAGTTCTTC. Encoded protein: CASSYVTSGRNEQFF. V is TRBV6-1 and J is TRBJ2-5, with TRBD2 identical over 12 bases. The closer fit of TRBJ2-1 to the DNA end suggests the J call may be wrong. The V gene's germline CDR1 is MNHNS and CDR2 SASEGT. This CDR3 is 15 amino acids long.

V and J are TRBV7-6 and TRBJ2-3; 8 bases align to TRBD1. The better agreement between TRBJ2-4 and the DNA end casts doubt on the J call. CDR1 is SGHVS, CDR2 FNYEAQ, per germline. The CDR3 covers 12 residues. The CDR3 DNA follows: TGTGCCAGCAGCTTAGAGGACAGGGATCAGTACTTC. Translated, it gives CASSLEDRDQYF.

Worth noting for this clonotype: No conserved phenylalanine or tryptophan ends this CDR3, so it is likely a read error. The DNA is omitted, as the CDR3 cannot be located on it reliably, and the CDR3 follows TCRdb's listing. The rearrangement joins TRBV6-1 to TRBJ2-5; whether TRBD1, the table's D call, matches the DNA was not checked. The CDR3 is 9 amino acids long, termini counted. CDR1 and CDR2 from the germline V gene are MNHNS and SASEGT. The CDR3 region is CASRKLRDR.

The chain couples TRBV15 to TRBJ2-7; TRBD1 matches at 8 bases. The CDR3 consists of 15 residues. The trim removed 0 bases at V and 5 bases at J, leaving 6 bases unmatched. The V gene's germline CDR1 is LNHNV and CDR2 YYDKDF (reference sequence). The CDR3 here is CATSRDGQGADEQYF. CDR3 nucleotides: TGTGCCACCAGCAGAGATGGGCAGGGGGCGGACGAGCAGTACTTC.

This rearrangement joins TRBV7-4 to TRBJ2-5; no reliable D call. The J call may be faulty, since TRBJ2-1 better matches the DNA end. Germline values: CDR1 SGHVT, CDR2 SQSDAQ. This CDR3 is built from 14 residues. CDR3 DNA sequence: TGTGCCAGCAGCTTCTGGCTGGCCTACAATGAGCAGTTCTTC. Amino acid sequence: CASSFWLAYNEQFF.

The chain uses TRBV7-2 and TRBJ2-1; 9 bases match TRBD2. With the DNA end fitting TRBJ2-7 better, the J assignment may be wrong. The germline gives CDR1 SGHTA, CDR2 FQGNSA. This CDR3 spans 17 amino acids. This chain's CDR3 is CASSLVRRSGGLYEQYF. In DNA, the CDR3 is TGTGCCAGCAGCTTAGTCAGGCGTAGCGGGGGTCTCTACGAGCAGTACTTC.

This clonotype was seen once. The rearrangement uses TRBV11-2 and TRBJ2-5, with 9 bases aligning to TRBD1. The closer fit of TRBJ2-6 to the DNA end suggests the J call may be wrong. Germline CDR1 reads SGHAT; CDR2 reads FQNNGV. The CDR3 runs to 20 residues. CDR3 amino acids: CASSLVGVGQGASGANVLTF. Written as DNA, the CDR3 is TGTGCCAGCAGCTTAGTCGGCGTGGGACAGGGCGCCTCTGGGGCCAACGTCCTGACTTTC.

This sequence joins TRBV12-3 or TRBV12-4 and TRBJ2-1; the match to TRBD2 covers 14 bases. Trimming removed 6 bases from V and 4 bases from J; junction bases left unmatched: 2. The CDR3 spans 15 residues. This CDR3 is CASSRTSGRYNEQFF. The CDR3 coding sequence is TGTGCCAGCAGCCGGACTAGCGGGAGGTACAATGAGCAGTTCTTC.

This clonotype was picked up a small number of times. A read error is possible here, since a much larger clone lies one base away. The rearrangement joins TRBV11-1 to TRBJ2-7, with 8 positions matching TRBD1. The J call is in doubt because the DNA end fits TRBJ2-1 better. Germline V gene lookup returns CDR1 SGHAT and CDR2 FQDESV (reference sequence). This CDR3 region has 14 residues. The CDR3 region is CASSLEGTGYEQFF. DNA for the CDR3: TGTGCCAGCAGCTTAGAGGGGACAGGCTACGAGCAGTTCTTC.

The J gene is TRBJ2-1, the V gene TRBV6-6; 12 bases are a match to TRBD2. The CDR3 contains 15 residues. The V segment lost 0 bases and the J segment 9 bases; nucleotides outside the gene matches: 3. The germline V gene encodes CDR1 MNHNY and CDR2 SVGAGI (reference sequence). CDR3 region: CASSYSTSGSGEQFF. CDR3 nucleotides: TGTGCCAGCAGTTACTCGACTAGCGGGAGTGGTGAGCAGTTCTTC.

By sample share, this clonotype is medium-sized (0.01 to 0.1%). The chain recombines TRBV7-2 with TRBJ1-5; D might be TRBD1 (5 bases). Trimming pared 5 bases from V and 6 bases from J, leaving 17 bases between. There are 15 residues in the CDR3. Germline V gene lookup returns CDR1 SGHTA and CDR2 FQGNSA. In DNA form, the CDR3 reads TGTGCCAGCAGCGCCTTTACTACTGGGGCTCAGCCCCAGCATTTT. Translation gives CASSAFTTGAQPQHF.

The chain carries TRBV11-3 and TRBJ1-4; 8 bases align to TRBD1. The J segment lost 7 bases and the V segment lost 6 bases, leaving 13 bases of the junction unmatched. From germline, CDR1 is SGHNT and CDR2 YENEEA. The CDR3 sequence is 16 residues long. The CDR3 spells CASSFGTRTGSEKLFF. CDR3 in DNA: TGTGCCAGCAGTTTTGGGACCCGGACAGGGAGTGAAAAACTGTTTTTT.

The chain couples TRBV5-8 to TRBJ2-1; 10 positions match TRBD2. The last part of the DNA fits TRBJ2-7 better; the J call may be wrong. The germline V gene has CDR1 SGHTS and CDR2 YDEGEE. The CDR3 runs 14 residues. The DNA of the CDR3 is TGTGCCAGCACGCTAGCGGGAGTTATGAATGAGCAGTACTTC. Protein: CASTLAGVMNEQYF.